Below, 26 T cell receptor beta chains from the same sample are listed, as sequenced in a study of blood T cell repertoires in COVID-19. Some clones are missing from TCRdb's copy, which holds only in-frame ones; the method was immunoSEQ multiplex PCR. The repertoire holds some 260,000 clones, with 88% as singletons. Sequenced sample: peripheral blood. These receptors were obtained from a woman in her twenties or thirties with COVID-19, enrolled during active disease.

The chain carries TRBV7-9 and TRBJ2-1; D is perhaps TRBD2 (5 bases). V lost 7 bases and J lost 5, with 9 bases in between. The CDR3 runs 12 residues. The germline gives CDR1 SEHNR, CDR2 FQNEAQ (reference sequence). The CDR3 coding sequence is TGTGCCAGCATCGCGGGTCACAATGAGCAGTTCTTC. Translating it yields CASIAGHNEQFF.

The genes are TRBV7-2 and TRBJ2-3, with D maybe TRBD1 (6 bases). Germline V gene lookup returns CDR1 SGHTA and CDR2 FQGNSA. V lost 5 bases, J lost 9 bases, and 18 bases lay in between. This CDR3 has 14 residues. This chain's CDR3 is CASSPEQGRRTQYF. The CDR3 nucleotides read TGTGCCAGCAGCCCAGAACAGGGCCGAAGGACGCAGTATTTT.

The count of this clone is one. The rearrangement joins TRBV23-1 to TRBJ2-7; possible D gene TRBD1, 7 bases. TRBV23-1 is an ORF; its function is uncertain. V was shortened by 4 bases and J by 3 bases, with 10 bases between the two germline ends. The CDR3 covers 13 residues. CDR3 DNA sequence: TGCGCCAGCAGTCGCGGGACAGTCTACGAGCAGTACGTC. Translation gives CASSRGTVYEQYV.

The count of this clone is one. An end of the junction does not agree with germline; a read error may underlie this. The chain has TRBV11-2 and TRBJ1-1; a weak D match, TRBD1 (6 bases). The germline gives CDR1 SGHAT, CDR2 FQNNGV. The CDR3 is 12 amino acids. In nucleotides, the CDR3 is TGTGCCAGCAACTTAATACAGGGTGAAGCTTTCTTT. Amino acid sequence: CASNLIQGEAFF.

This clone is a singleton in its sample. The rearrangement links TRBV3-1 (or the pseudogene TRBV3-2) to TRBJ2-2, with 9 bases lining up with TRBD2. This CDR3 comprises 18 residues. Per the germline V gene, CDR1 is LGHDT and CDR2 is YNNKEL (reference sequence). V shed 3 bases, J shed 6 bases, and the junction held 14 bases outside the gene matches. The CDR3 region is CASSQVGAGGPGAGELFF. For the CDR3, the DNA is TGTGCCAGCAGCCAGGTGGGAGCGGGGGGACCAGGCGCCGGGGAGCTGTTTTTT.

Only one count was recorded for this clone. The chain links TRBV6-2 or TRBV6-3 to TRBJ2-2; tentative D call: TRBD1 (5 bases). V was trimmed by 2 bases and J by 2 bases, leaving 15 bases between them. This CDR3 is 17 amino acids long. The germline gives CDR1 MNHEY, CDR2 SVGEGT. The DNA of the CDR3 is TGTGCCAGCAGTTACCCCGGCGACAGATTCAACACCGGGGAGCTGTTTTTT. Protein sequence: CASSYPGDRFNTGELFF.

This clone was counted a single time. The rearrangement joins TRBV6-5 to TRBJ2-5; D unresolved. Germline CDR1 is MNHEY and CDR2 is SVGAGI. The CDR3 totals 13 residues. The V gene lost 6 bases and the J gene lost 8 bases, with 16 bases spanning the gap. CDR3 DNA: TGTGCCAGCAGCTTTGGGCGCCGAGCCACCCAGTACTTC. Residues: CASSFGRRATQYF.

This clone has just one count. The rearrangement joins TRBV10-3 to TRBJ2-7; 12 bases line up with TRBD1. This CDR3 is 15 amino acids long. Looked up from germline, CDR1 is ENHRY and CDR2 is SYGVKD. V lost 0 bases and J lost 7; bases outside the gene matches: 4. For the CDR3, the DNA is TGTGCCATCAGTGAGTCGGGACAGGGGGCGGGGGAGCAGTACTTC. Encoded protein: CAISESGQGAGEQYF.

For the CDR3, the DNA is TGTGCCAGCAGTCCCCTCACTTGGACAGGGGCCACTGAAGCTTTCTTT. Translation gives CASSPLTWTGATEAFF. The V call is TRBV28, the J call TRBJ1-1; 9 positions match TRBD1. There are 16 residues in the CDR3. Trimming removed 5 bases from V and 4 bases from J; junction bases left unmatched: 11. Germline V CDR1 and CDR2: MDHEN, SYDVKM.

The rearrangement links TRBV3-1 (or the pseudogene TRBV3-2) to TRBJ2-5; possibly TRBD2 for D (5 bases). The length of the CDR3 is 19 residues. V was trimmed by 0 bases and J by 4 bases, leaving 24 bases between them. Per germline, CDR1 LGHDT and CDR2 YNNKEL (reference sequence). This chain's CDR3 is CASSQDLLDSTYLGETQYF. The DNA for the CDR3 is TGTGCCAGCAGCCAAGACTTACTAGATTCTACATACTTAGGAGAGACCCAGTACTTC.

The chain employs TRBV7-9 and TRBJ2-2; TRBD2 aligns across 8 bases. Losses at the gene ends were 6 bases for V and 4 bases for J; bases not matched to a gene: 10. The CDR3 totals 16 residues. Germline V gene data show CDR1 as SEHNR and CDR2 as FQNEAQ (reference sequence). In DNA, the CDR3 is TGTGCCAGCAGTCGCCGCGGGGGGCTTGGCACCGGGGAGCTGTTTTTT. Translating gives CASSRRGGLGTGELFF.

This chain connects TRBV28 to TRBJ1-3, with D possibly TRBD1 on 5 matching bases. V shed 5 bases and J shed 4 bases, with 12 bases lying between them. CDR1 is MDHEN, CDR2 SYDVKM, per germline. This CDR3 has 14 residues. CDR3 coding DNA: TGTGCCAGCAGTCCAGGGATAAAGGGAAACACCATATATTTT. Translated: CASSPGIKGNTIYF.

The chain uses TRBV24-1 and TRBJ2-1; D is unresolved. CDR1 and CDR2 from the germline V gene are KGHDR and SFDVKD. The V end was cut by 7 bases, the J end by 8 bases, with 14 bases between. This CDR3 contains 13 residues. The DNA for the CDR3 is TGTGCCACCAGCCCTTTCAAAACAGATGAGCAGTTCTTC. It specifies CATSPFKTDEQFF.

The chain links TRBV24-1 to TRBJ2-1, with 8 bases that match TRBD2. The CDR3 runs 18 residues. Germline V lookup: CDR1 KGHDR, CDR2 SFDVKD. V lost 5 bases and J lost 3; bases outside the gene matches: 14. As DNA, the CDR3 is TGTGCCACCAGTGCCCTACCGGGCCTAGCGGGTTTCTACAATGAGCAGTTCTTC. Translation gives CATSALPGLAGFYNEQFF.

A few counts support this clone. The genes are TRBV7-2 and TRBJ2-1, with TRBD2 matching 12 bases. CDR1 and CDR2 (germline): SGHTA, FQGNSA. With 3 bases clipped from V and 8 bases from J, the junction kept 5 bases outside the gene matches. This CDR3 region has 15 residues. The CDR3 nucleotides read TGTGCCAGCAGCTTTTTTGCTAGCGGGGGGGATGAGCAGTTCTTC. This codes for CASSFFASGGDEQFF.

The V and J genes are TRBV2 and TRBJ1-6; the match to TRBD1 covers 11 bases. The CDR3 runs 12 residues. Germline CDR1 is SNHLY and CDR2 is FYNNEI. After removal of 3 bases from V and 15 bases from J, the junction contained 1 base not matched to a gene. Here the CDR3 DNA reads TGTGCCAGCAGTGAGGGGACAGGGGGCCTCCACTTT. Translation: CASSEGTGGLHF.

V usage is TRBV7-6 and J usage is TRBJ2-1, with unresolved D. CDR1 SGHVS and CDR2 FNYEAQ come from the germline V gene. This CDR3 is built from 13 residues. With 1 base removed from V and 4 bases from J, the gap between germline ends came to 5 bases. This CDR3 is CASSLDIYNEQFF. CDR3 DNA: TGTGCCAGCAGCTTAGATATTTACAATGAGCAGTTCTTC.

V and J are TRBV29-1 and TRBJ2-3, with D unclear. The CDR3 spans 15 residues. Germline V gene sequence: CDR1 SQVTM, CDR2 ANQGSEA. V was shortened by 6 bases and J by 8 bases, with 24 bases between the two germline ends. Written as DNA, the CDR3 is TGCAGCGTGTCGCAGGTCGAGCCCAGGATGAGTACGCAGTATTTT. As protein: CSVSQVEPRMSTQYF.

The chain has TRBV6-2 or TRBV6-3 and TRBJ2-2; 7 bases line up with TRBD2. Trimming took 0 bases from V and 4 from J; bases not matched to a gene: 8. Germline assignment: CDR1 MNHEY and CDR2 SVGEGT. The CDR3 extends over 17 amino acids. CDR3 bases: TGTGCCAGCAGTTACTCGGACACTAGCGCACTCACCGGGGAGCTGTTTTTT. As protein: CASSYSDTSALTGELFF.

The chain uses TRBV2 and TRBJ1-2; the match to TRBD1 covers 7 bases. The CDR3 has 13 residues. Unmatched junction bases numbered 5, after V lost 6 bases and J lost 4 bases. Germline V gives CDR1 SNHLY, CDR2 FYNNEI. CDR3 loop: CASRNRDSYGYTF. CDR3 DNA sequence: TGTGCCAGCAGGAACCGGGACAGCTATGGCTACACCTTC.

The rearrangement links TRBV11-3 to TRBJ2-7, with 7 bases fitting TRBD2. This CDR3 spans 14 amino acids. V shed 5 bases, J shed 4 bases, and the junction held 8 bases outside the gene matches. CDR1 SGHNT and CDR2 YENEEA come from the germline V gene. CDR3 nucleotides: TGTGCCAGCAGCCTCCAGCCTAGCGGTTACGAGCAGTACGTC. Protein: CASSLQPSGYEQYV.

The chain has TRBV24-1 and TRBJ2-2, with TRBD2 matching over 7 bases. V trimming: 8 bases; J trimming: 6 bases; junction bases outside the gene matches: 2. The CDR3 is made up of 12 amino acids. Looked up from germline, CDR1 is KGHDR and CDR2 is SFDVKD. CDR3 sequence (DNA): TGTGCCACCACAGGGAGGGCCGGGGAGCTGTTTTTT. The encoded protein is CATTGRAGELFF.

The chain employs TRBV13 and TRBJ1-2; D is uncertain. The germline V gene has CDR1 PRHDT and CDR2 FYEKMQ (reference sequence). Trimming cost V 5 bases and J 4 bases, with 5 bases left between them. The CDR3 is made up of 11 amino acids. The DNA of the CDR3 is TGTGCCAGCAGCCCCCTCTATGGCTACACCTTC. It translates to CASSPLYGYTF.

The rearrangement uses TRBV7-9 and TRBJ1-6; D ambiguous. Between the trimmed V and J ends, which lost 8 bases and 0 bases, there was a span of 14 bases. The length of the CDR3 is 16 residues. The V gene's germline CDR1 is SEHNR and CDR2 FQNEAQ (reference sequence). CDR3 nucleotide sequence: TGTGCCAGCGTAGAGGGCCGCGGCTCCTATAATTCACCCCTCCACTTT. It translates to CASVEGRGSYNSPLHF. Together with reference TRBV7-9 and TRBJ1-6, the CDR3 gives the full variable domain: DTGVSQNPRHKITKRGQNVTFRCDPISEHNRLYWYRQTLGQGPEFLTYFQNEAQLEKSRLLSDRFSAERPKGSFSTLEIQRTEQGDSAMYLCASVEGRGSYNSPLHFGNGTRLTVT.

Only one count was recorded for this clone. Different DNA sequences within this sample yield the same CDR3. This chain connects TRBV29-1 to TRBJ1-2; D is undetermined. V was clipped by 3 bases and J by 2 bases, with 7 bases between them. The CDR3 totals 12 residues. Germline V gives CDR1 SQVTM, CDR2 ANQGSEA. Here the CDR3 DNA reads TGCAGCGTTGACACGGGGAACTATGGCTACACCTTC. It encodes CSVDTGNYGYTF.

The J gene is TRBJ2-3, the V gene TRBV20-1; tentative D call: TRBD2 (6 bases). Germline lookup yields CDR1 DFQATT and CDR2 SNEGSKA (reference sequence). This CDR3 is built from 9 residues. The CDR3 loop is CSLRRDQYF. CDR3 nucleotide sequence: TGCAGCTTAAGGAGGGATCAGTATTTT.